A single sample gave rise to the 23 T cell receptor beta chains below, sequenced in a study of Ad26.COV2.S vaccination and SARS-CoV-2 variants. Here immunoSEQ multiplex PCR was the method, and the copy in TCRdb shows in-frame clones only, minus some. This repertoire shows about 410,000 clones, about 90% found once; its top ten account for 1.5% to 2%. Treatment denoted: about 20 received Ad26.COV2.S at low or high dose, single or two shots; about 5 received placebo; per-sample allocation not given. Sampling happened 63 days after the first vaccine or placebo injection. Sequenced here: peripheral blood, sampled in a trial of Ad26.COV2.S vaccine versus placebo. Receptors were obtained from a person aged 18-65 years who received the Ad26.COV2.S COVID-19 vaccine or a placebo.

The chain is built from TRBV27 and TRBJ2-2; D is ambiguous. Germline CDR1 and CDR2: MNHEY and SMNVEV (reference sequence). V was pared by 3 bases and J by 4 bases, with 12 bases between. CDR3 length equals 15 residues. The CDR3 loop reads CASSLNSPFTGELFF. In DNA form, the CDR3 reads TGTGCCAGCAGTTTGAACAGCCCGTTCACCGGGGAGCTGTTTTTT.

The chain uses TRBV7-2 and TRBJ2-1, with a weak D call TRBD2 (5 bases). Trimming stripped 5 bases from V and 4 bases from J, with 12 bases between. The V gene's germline CDR1 is SGHTA and CDR2 FQGNSA. The CDR3 has 14 amino acids. The CDR3 region is CASSLGISYNEQFF. The CDR3 DNA sequence: TGTGCCAGCAGCCTCGGGATTTCTTACAATGAGCAGTTCTTC.

This clone showed up just a few times. The rearrangement links TRBV12-3 or TRBV12-4 to TRBJ1-2; D gene ambiguous. This CDR3 has 13 residues. V was pared by 3 bases and J by 7 bases, with 12 bases between. The CDR3 here is CASSFWQSVGYTF. For the CDR3, the DNA is TGTGCCAGCAGTTTTTGGCAGTCGGTTGGCTACACCTTC.

The sample holds one count of this clone. J is TRBJ2-3 and V is TRBV18, with D uncertain. Germline CDR1 KGHSH, CDR2 LQKENI. Trimming took 2 bases from V and 4 from J, leaving 10 bases between them. The CDR3 consists of 14 residues. The CDR3 region has the DNA TGTGCCAGCTCACCAGGCCGGGTCCCAGATACGCAGTATTTT. As protein: CASSPGRVPDTQYF.

Comments on this clone: The same CDR3 is also encoded by other DNA sequences in this sample. The chain couples TRBV6-5 to TRBJ1-2; a possible D gene is TRBD1 (5 bases). The V gene lost 8 bases and the J gene lost 4 bases, with 8 bases spanning the gap. CDR3 length: 11 amino acids. The germline gives CDR1 MNHEY, CDR2 SVGAGI. The CDR3 is CASGTFYGYTF. CDR3 in DNA: TGTGCCAGCGGGACTTTCTATGGCTACACCTTC.

The chain links TRBV4-3 to TRBJ1-5, with D possibly matching TRBD1 (6 bases). V dropped 1 base and J dropped 6 bases, with 13 bases sitting between them. Germline V CDR1 and CDR2: LGHNA, YSLEER. The CDR3 runs to 15 residues. The CDR3 region has the DNA TGCGCCAGCAGCCAAGCGGCAGGGGCGGGTCAGCCCCAGCATTTT. It specifies CASSQAAGAGQPQHF.

The chain combines TRBV10-1 with TRBJ2-1; no reliable D call. The CDR3 runs 13 residues. Trimming left V 6 bases short and J 4 bases short, with 10 bases between. The germline V gene has CDR1 WNHNN and CDR2 SYGVQD (reference sequence). CDR3 sequence (DNA): TGCGCCAGCAGACCGACTGTATACAATGAGCAGTTCTTC. It specifies CASRPTVYNEQFF.

A remark on this clone: Other DNA sequences in this specimen translate into the identical CDR3. The chain joins TRBV30 to TRBJ2-7; weak D call: TRBD1 (6 bases). V was trimmed by 3 bases and J by 0 bases, leaving 9 bases between them. CDR1 GTSNPN and CDR2 SVGIG come from the germline V gene (reference sequence). The CDR3 is 13 residues long. DNA of the CDR3: TGTGCCTGGAGCACAGGGAGCTCCTACGAGCAGTACTTC. Translated, it gives CAWSTGSSYEQYF.

The chain combines TRBV6-8 with TRBJ2-5; a possible D gene is TRBD2 (6 bases). The CDR3 totals 14 residues. Germline assignment: CDR1 MNHGY and CDR2 SAAAGT. V was cut by 6 bases and J by 2 bases, with 13 bases left in between. As DNA, the CDR3 is TGTGCCAGCAGCTTCGGGACTCCTCAAGAGACCCAGTACTTC. Amino acid sequence: CASSFGTPQETQYF.

CDR3 bases: TGTGCCAGCAGCACCAGTATAGCCGCCAGCACAGATACGCAGTATTTT. Translated, it gives CASSTSIAASTDTQYF. The rearrangement uses TRBV7-2 and TRBJ2-3; D is uncertain. V was shortened by 5 bases and J by 0 bases, with 15 bases between the two germline ends. The CDR3 is made up of 16 amino acids. From germline, CDR1 is SGHTA and CDR2 FQGNSA.

The chain is built from TRBV11-2 and TRBJ1-2; 7 positions agree with TRBD1. There are 16 residues in the CDR3. The ends lost 5 bases at V and 1 base at J; junction bases unmatched: 10. CDR1 and CDR2 (germline): SGHAT, FQNNGV. This CDR3 is CASSSQTGRFNYGYTF. DNA of the CDR3: TGTGCCAGCAGCAGCCAGACAGGGAGATTTAACTATGGCTACACCTTC.

This clone occurred once. The genes are TRBV24-1 and TRBJ1-5; no clear D gene. V dropped 7 bases and J dropped 4 bases, with 16 bases sitting between them. Germline CDR1 and CDR2: KGHDR and SFDVKD. The CDR3 runs to 15 residues. The CDR3 spells CATRTGHGVNQPQHF. The CDR3 DNA sequence: TGTGCCACCAGGACCGGCCACGGAGTAAATCAGCCCCAGCATTTT.

The gene calls are TRBV7-2 and TRBJ2-2, with a possible D match to TRBD1 (5 bases). The CDR3 loop spans 15 amino acids. With 7 bases removed from V and 6 bases from J, the gap between germline ends came to 18 bases. CDR1 is SGHTA, CDR2 FQGNSA, per germline. CDR3 nucleotides: TGTGCCAGCACCCCCAAAGGGGTATTGTCCGGGGAGCTGTTTTTT. Protein: CASTPKGVLSGELFF.

This chain connects TRBV18 to TRBJ2-2; the match to TRBD1 covers 9 bases. CDR1 and CDR2 from the germline V gene are KGHSH and LQKENI. V shed 4 bases, J shed 6 bases, and the junction held 9 bases outside the gene matches. The CDR3 length is 16 residues. DNA of the CDR3: TGTGCCAGCTCACTCGGACAGGGGCCGAATCCCGGGGAGCTGTTTTTT. This sequence encodes CASSLGQGPNPGELFF.

CDR3 in DNA: TGTGCCAGCAGCTCGGGTAGGGGTGGCTCCTACGAGCAGTACTTC. Protein: CASSSGRGGSYEQYF. The rearrangement uses TRBV7-6 and TRBJ2-7; TRBD1 is a possible D gene (5 bases). Germline V gene lookup returns CDR1 SGHVS and CDR2 FNYEAQ. The CDR3 runs 15 residues. Trimming stripped 4 bases from V and 0 bases from J, with 13 bases between.

This clone was seen only once. This chain uses TRBV15 with TRBJ1-5; 10 bases align to TRBD1. V dropped 5 bases and J dropped 5; count of bases not matched to a gene: 9. Germline values: CDR1 LNHNV, CDR2 YYDKDF (reference sequence). CDR3 length: 16 amino acids. CDR3 protein: CATSPRGDRGYQPQHF. Written as DNA, the CDR3 is TGTGCCACCAGCCCTAGGGGGGACAGGGGCTATCAGCCCCAGCATTTT.

The J gene is TRBJ1-2, the V gene TRBV18; no clear D gene. The V gene lost 0 bases and the J gene lost 4 bases, with 12 bases spanning the gap. The CDR3 is 15 amino acids. The germline V gene encodes CDR1 KGHSH and CDR2 LQKENI. The CDR3 reads CASSPPRALGYGYTF. The CDR3, as DNA: TGTGCCAGCTCACCACCCCGGGCCCTAGGCTATGGCTACACCTTC.

In this sample, this clone turned up once. The chain is built from TRBV7-9 and TRBJ2-7; tentative D call: TRBD2 (5 bases). The CDR3 runs to 16 residues. The V end was cut by 5 bases, the J end by 0 bases, with 17 bases between. Per germline, CDR1 SEHNR and CDR2 FQNEAQ (reference sequence). CDR3 loop: CASSPRGGVLSYEQYF. CDR3 bases: TGTGCCAGCAGCCCTCGCGGAGGCGTTCTCTCCTACGAGCAGTACTTC.

This clone was observed once. The chain employs TRBV19 and TRBJ2-1, with TRBD1 matching over 8 bases. CDR3 length: 15 residues. Trimming removed 6 bases from V and 4 bases from J; junction bases left unmatched: 8. Per the germline V gene, CDR1 is LNHDA and CDR2 is SQIVND (reference sequence). CDR3 residues: CASSSDRGFYNEQFF. The CDR3 DNA follows: TGTGCCAGTAGCTCAGACAGGGGCTTTTACAATGAGCAGTTCTTC.

The chain combines TRBV19 with TRBJ2-7; the D gene is possibly TRBD1 (5 bases). The CDR3 is 13 residues long. From germline, CDR1 is LNHDA and CDR2 SQIVND (reference sequence). V gave up 4 bases and J gave up 3 bases, with 10 bases separating them. The CDR3 here is CASSTQGLYEQYF. In DNA form, the CDR3 reads TGTGCCAGTAGTACCCAGGGTCTCTACGAGCAGTACTTC.

The chain couples TRBV19 to TRBJ2-1; 7 bases match TRBD1. The V and J ends lost 3 bases and 5 bases, in that order; junction bases with no gene match: 13. The CDR3 is 17 amino acids. Looked up from germline, CDR1 is LNHDA and CDR2 is SQIVND (reference sequence). The CDR3 here is CASSIIPDRARNNEQFF. The DNA of the CDR3 is TGTGCCAGTAGTATCATCCCCGACAGGGCTCGGAACAATGAGCAGTTCTTC.

The chain carries TRBV6-5 and TRBJ1-5, with 7 bases aligning to TRBD1. The V and J ends lost 6 bases and 4 bases, in that order; junction bases with no gene match: 6. In germline, CDR1 is MNHEY, CDR2 SVGAGI. This CDR3 has 14 residues. CDR3 DNA: TGTGCCAGCAGGACTAGGGACAGAAATCAGCCCCAGCATTTT. Encoded protein: CASRTRDRNQPQHF.

The gene calls are TRBV10-3 and TRBJ1-4, with D hard to call. Germline CDR1 reads ENHRY; CDR2 reads SYGVKD. The length of the CDR3 is 13 residues. Trimming removed 4 bases at V and 6 bases at J, with 9 bases between. For the CDR3, the DNA is TGTGCCATCAGTGGGGTGGAGGATGAAAAACTGTTTTTT. Amino acid sequence: CAISGVEDEKLFF.